This T cell receptor (beta chain) emerged from a study of cytomegalovirus exposure and HLA in healthy donors. This PCR relied on a set of 60 Vbeta primers and 13 Jbeta primers. Authors' analysis steps: Later work found 80 million to 85 million unique TCR beta chains, with 9.5 million to 14 million shared. Clones were sequenced by immunoSEQ multiplex PCR, and TCRdb holds only the in-frame ones, with some missing. V and J calls and clone size follow that table, whereas D and trimming were derived from the DNA. The table records 95,000 to 100,000 clones, approximately 89% of them present only once. About this clone: Antigen unknown.

Study observations and caveats: The analysis excluded some indistinguishable V segments, including TRBV6-2 and TRBV6-3.

Germline-derived CDR1 and CDR2 are LNHDA and SQIVND (reference sequence). Trimming stripped 5 bases from V and 5 bases from J, with 12 bases between. The CDR3 covers 13 residues. Material for sequencing was PBMCs. V usage is TRBV19 and J usage is TRBJ2-5, with TRBD1 as a possible D gene (5 bases). The TCR comes from a man aged 30-40 years in good health and CMV-seronegative. The CDR3 loop reads CASSVTGSETQYF. The CDR3 coding sequence is TGTGCCAGTAGTGTTACAGGTTCTGAGACCCAGTACTTC.